Given below is one T cell receptor (beta chain) in context. These data come from a study of blood T cell repertoires in COVID-19. Overall study: Samples taken during acute and convalescent COVID-19 were collected in the United States, Italy and Spain. T cells, B-cell-depleted T cells, or PBMCs supplied cDNA or gDNA.

In the study's own analysis: How many nucleated cells were present was estimated from reference gene primer amplification. Sequencing was performed with immunoSEQ multiplex PCR; in TCRdb, only in-frame clones are kept and a portion is missing. V, J and clone size reflect that table, while D and trimming were determined from the DNA. The sample consists of 29,000 or so clones, around 90% of them appearing once. What was sequenced was peripheral blood. The TCR was taken from a human donor in a cohort sampled during active COVID-19. The donor label of this sample is uncertain.

CDR3 sequence reads: CASSQGGYYGYTF. CDR3 bases: TGTGCCAGCAGCCAAGGGGGCTACTATGGCTACACCTTC. The rearrangement uses TRBV3-1 (or the pseudogene TRBV3-2) and TRBJ1-2; D possibly corresponds to TRBD1 (5 bases). The length of the CDR3 is 13 residues. The germline CDR1 and CDR2 sequences are LGHDT and YNNKEL (reference sequence). V lost 1 base to trimming and J lost 3 bases, with 6 bases between them.